This T cell receptor beta chain was captured by sequencing in a study of neurological immune-mediated disorders. Study observations and caveats: The multiple sclerosis repertoire cluster lacked an association with any feature, whether clinical or MRI.

This clonotype was found many times. The antigen remains unidentified. This CDR3 region has 15 residues. Deletions cut 4 bases from V and 2 bases from J, with 10 bases between. Germline V gene sequence: CDR1 SGHRS, CDR2 YFSETQ. A single record per CDR3 protein comes from TCRdb applying MiXCR to the 5' RACE reads. The table records around 70,000 distinct CDR3 sequences, 4.5% to 6% of them present only once. This rearrangement joins TRBV5-1 to TRBJ2-6; no clear D. The source of this sequence is a woman in her 70s with multiple sclerosis. The specimen sequenced was PBMCs. CDR3 coding DNA: TGCGCCAGCAGCCCCGGGTCCACTGGGGCCAACGTCCTGACTTTC. Residues: CASSPGSTGANVLTF.